The 24 T cell receptor beta chains listed next were all sequenced from one sample in a study of regulatory T cells in long-lasting Graves disease. Construction of TCR beta libraries relied on iRepertoire HTBI primers and on Arm-PCR targeting CDR3 regions. TCRdb re-called the multiplex PCR reads with MiXCR, one entry per CDR3 protein. The table has 420,000 or so distinct CDR3 sequences, less than 20% seen once. The time point is: newly diagnosed GD, antithyroid drugs for less than 3 months. The authors made the TCR library using RNA they extracted from PBMCs. The same sample was also studied in work on T cells in Graves' hyperthyroidism and ophthalmopathy.

The starting material was peripheral blood mononuclear cells (PBMCs), obtained at new diagnosis, from a patient treated with antithyroid drugs. The receptors come from a woman aged 18-30 years with Graves disease.

At least ten counts were recorded for this clonotype. The chain has TRBV27 and TRBJ2-3; 7 positions match TRBD1. The CDR3 runs to 16 residues. CDR1 MNHEY and CDR2 SMNVEV come from the germline V gene (reference sequence). V gave up 2 bases and J gave up 12 bases; unmatched junction bases: 17. CDR3 in DNA: TGTGCCAGCAGTTTAGGCCCCCAACCGACAGGGTATCCCCAGTATTTT. Its protein product is CASSLGPQPTGYPQYF.

The rearrangement uses TRBV19 and TRBJ1-2; maybe TRBD1 (5 bases). V shed 6 bases and J shed 4 bases, with 18 bases lying between them. The length of the CDR3 is 15 residues. Germline CDR1 LNHDA, CDR2 SQIVND (reference sequence). The CDR3 nucleotides read TGTGCCAGTAGACGACTCGAAGGGGTTTTCTATGGCTACACCTTC. Protein sequence: CASRRLEGVFYGYTF.

Comment on this clonotype: A read error may be the cause here, since a much bigger clone is one base away. The genes are TRBV2 and TRBJ2-3; 12 bases are shared with TRBD2. There are 16 residues in the CDR3. J lost 2 bases, V lost 6 bases, and 6 bases had no gene match. Germline CDR1 and CDR2: SNHLY and FYNNEI. The CDR3 reads CASSLRTSGNTDTQYF. For the CDR3, the DNA is TGTGCCAGCAGCCTGAGGACTAGCGGGAACACAGATACGCAGTATTTT.

The table lists this clonotype with many counts. The chain links TRBV20-1 to TRBJ2-3, with 11 positions matching TRBD2. This CDR3 spans 18 amino acids. Germline-derived CDR1 and CDR2 are DFQATT and SNEGSKA (reference sequence). Germline trimming cut 3 bases from V and 2 bases from J; bases unmatched to any gene: 13. This chain's CDR3 is CSASSLPLAGGHTDTQYF. The CDR3 DNA reads as TGCAGTGCTAGCTCACTACCCTTAGCGGGAGGGCACACAGATACGCAGTATTTT.

This clonotype occurred many times. The chain is built from TRBV6-2 or TRBV6-3 and TRBJ2-7; D gene ambiguous. Deletions cut 4 bases from V and 3 bases from J, with 7 bases between. CDR3 size: 12 residues. Germline V lookup: CDR1 MNHEY, CDR2 SVGEGT. In DNA form, the CDR3 reads TGTGCCAGCAGTTTTGCAAGCTACGAGCAGTACTTC. Translating it yields CASSFASYEQYF.

V gene TRBV3-1 combines with J gene TRBJ2-3; 9 nucleotides agree with TRBD2. Germline assignment: CDR1 LGHDT and CDR2 YNNKEL (reference sequence). This CDR3 is 17 amino acids long. V was pared by 4 bases and J by 1 base, with 9 bases of the junction left unmatched. The CDR3 DNA follows: TGTGCCAGCAGCCTACTTAGCGGGAGCGGGGGCACAGATACGCAGTATTTT. It yields the protein CASSLLSGSGGTDTQYF.

The chain recombines TRBV3-1 with TRBJ2-1, with 14 bases that match TRBD2. CDR1 is LGHDT and CDR2 is YNNKEL in the germline V gene (reference sequence). V lost 5 bases, J lost 7 bases, and 10 bases stayed unmatched. The CDR3 totals 17 residues. CDR3 residues: CASSAGTSGSWGNEQFF. The CDR3 nucleotides are TGTGCCAGCAGCGCCGGGACTAGCGGGAGTTGGGGTAATGAGCAGTTCTTC.

The table lists this clonotype with a count of one. The rearrangement joins TRBV7-8 to TRBJ2-3; D is unresolved. This CDR3 contains 13 residues. Germline V CDR1 and CDR2: SGHVS, FQNEAQ. Trimming stripped 5 bases from V and 1 base from J, with 7 bases between. CDR3 in amino acids: CASSGRRTDTQYF. In nucleotides, the CDR3 is TGTGCCAGCAGCGGGCGGCGCACAGATACGCAGTATTTT.

The V and J genes are TRBV10-1 and TRBJ2-1; D tentatively reads TRBD1 or TRBD2 (5 bases each). This CDR3 has 15 residues. Trimming cost V 3 bases and J 0 bases, with 9 bases left between them. Germline CDR1 and CDR2: WNHNN and SYGVQD (reference sequence). The chain's CDR3 is CASSDRGFSYNEQFF. As DNA, the CDR3 is TGCGCCAGCAGTGACCGGGGCTTCTCCTACAATGAGCAGTTCTTC.

This CDR3 is CASSEVTSGSRTPDTQYF. The CDR3 DNA follows: TGTGCCAGCAGTGAAGTGACTAGCGGGAGTAGAACCCCAGATACGCAGTATTTT. The chain uses TRBV2 and TRBJ2-3; 12 nucleotides line up with TRBD2. Germline CDR1 reads SNHLY; CDR2 reads FYNNEI. The CDR3 extends over 18 amino acids. V shed 1 base, J shed 4 bases, and the junction held 9 bases outside the gene matches. The complete variable domain, with remaining parts taken from reference TRBV2 and TRBJ2-3, reads EPEVTQTPSHQVTQMGQEVILRCVPISNHLYFYWYRQILGQKVEFLVSFYNNEISEKSEIFDDQFSVERPDGSNFTLKIRSTKLEDSAMYFCASSEVTSGSRTPDTQYFGPGTRLTVL.

Many counts were recorded for this clonotype. The chain links TRBV12-3 or TRBV12-4 to TRBJ2-5; D tentatively fits TRBD1 or TRBD2 (5 bases each). Trimming left V 2 bases short and J 1 base short, with 20 bases between. CDR3 length: 18 amino acids. The CDR3: CASSLLGRDPGTQETQYF. Written as DNA, the CDR3 is TGTGCCAGCAGTTTATTGGGCCGGGACCCTGGGACCCAAGAGACCCAGTACTTC.

The chain combines TRBV12-3 or TRBV12-4 with TRBJ2-2, with TRBD2 matching 11 bases. Trimming took 6 bases from V and 1 from J; bases not matched to a gene: 7. The CDR3 length is 17 residues. DNA for the CDR3: TGTGCCAGCAGCCGACGAGGACTAGCGGGGAACACCGGGGAGCTGTTTTTT. This encodes CASSRRGLAGNTGELFF.

This clonotype was seen at least ten times. This chain links TRBV12-3 or TRBV12-4 with TRBJ2-2; no clear D gene. V was shortened by 3 bases and J by 2 bases, with 10 bases between the two germline ends. This CDR3 is 15 amino acids long. CDR3: CASSFGSPNTGELFF. The CDR3 bases are TGTGCCAGCAGTTTCGGTTCGCCTAACACCGGGGAGCTGTTTTTT.

This chain connects TRBV7-9 to TRBJ1-2, with unresolved D. The V and J ends lost 0 bases and 5 bases respectively, with 22 bases between them. CDR1 is SEHNR and CDR2 is FQNEAQ in the germline V gene (reference sequence). The CDR3 consists of 18 residues. In nucleotides, the CDR3 is TGTGCCAGCAGCTTAGCGCCGTTGGGTGTCCCTTATTTGTATGGCTACACCTTC. It is translated as CASSLAPLGVPYLYGYTF.

This CDR3 is CASSLKQNGYGYTF. CDR3 sequence (DNA): TGCGCCAGCAGCTTAAAACAAAATGGCTATGGCTACACCTTC. The V call is TRBV5-1, the J call TRBJ1-2; no clear D. V was cut by 2 bases and J by 4 bases, with 12 bases left in between. The germline gives CDR1 SGHRS, CDR2 YFSETQ. The CDR3 runs to 14 residues.

This clonotype has a handful of counts. The rearrangement joins TRBV27 to TRBJ1-4; 9 positions agree with TRBD1. The CDR3 is 14 residues long. Germline V lookup: CDR1 MNHEY, CDR2 SMNVEV (reference sequence). Trimming took 6 bases from V and 8 from J; bases not matched to a gene: 7. CDR3 in amino acids: CASRAGTGREKLFF. The CDR3 nucleotides read TGTGCCAGCAGGGCCGGGACAGGGAGGGAAAAACTGTTTTTT.

The gene calls are TRBV2 and TRBJ2-7, with D uncertain. CDR1 is SNHLY and CDR2 is FYNNEI in the germline V gene. CDR3 length: 14 amino acids. Trimming shortened V by 6 bases and J by 4 bases, and 16 bases separated the two germline ends. The CDR3 DNA reads as TGTGCCAGCAGCGTGGACCCCACCCTATACGAGCAGTACTTC. Translation: CASSVDPTLYEQYF.

This clonotype was detected ten times or more. The rearrangement joins TRBV7-9 to TRBJ2-1, with a weak D call TRBD2 (6 bases). The CDR3 runs to 16 residues. Trimming pared 5 bases from V and 8 bases from J, leaving 22 bases between. The germline V gene encodes CDR1 SEHNR and CDR2 FQNEAQ (reference sequence). DNA for the CDR3: TGTGCCAGCAGCCCTAAGCCGGGACTCAGGGTCGATGAGCAGTTCTTC. Encoded protein: CASSPKPGLRVDEQFF.

At least ten counts were recorded for this clonotype. The rearrangement uses TRBV28 and TRBJ1-2, with TRBD1 matching 9 bases. The CDR3 length is 13 residues. J gave up 4 bases and V 6 bases, and 3 bases lay outside the gene matches. Per the germline V gene, CDR1 is MDHEN and CDR2 is SYDVKM. The CDR3 nucleotides read TGTGCCAGCAGCCAGGACAGGGGCTATGGCTACACCTTC. It encodes CASSQDRGYGYTF.

This clonotype came up a few times. The V and J genes are TRBV5-6 and TRBJ1-5, with 8 bases matching TRBD1. The germline gives CDR1 SGHDT, CDR2 YYEEEE. Unmatched junction bases numbered 15, after V lost 4 bases and J lost 6 bases. The CDR3 length is 17 residues. The CDR3 coding sequence is TGTGCCAGCAGCCGACTTATTGACAGGGGAGGGATTCAGCCCCAGCATTTT. Translation: CASSRLIDRGGIQPQHF.

This clonotype was observed at least ten times. The rearrangement uses TRBV18 and TRBJ2-6; D call uncertain. Trimming pared 2 bases from V and 0 bases from J, leaving 8 bases between. Germline-derived CDR1 and CDR2 are KGHSH and LQKENI. There are 16 residues in the CDR3. CDR3 in amino acids: CASSPSQNSGANVLTF. Here the CDR3 DNA reads TGTGCCAGCTCACCATCACAGAACTCTGGGGCCAACGTCCTGACTTTC.

CDR3: CASSPGEIEEKLFF. The DNA of the CDR3 is TGTGCCAGCAGCCCCGGGGAAATCGAGGAAAAACTGTTTTTT. This rearrangement joins TRBV7-9 to TRBJ1-4; D gene ambiguous. CDR1 is SEHNR, CDR2 FQNEAQ, per germline (reference sequence). The CDR3 is made up of 14 amino acids. V gave up 5 bases and J gave up 8 bases, with 15 bases separating them.

This clonotype appeared many times. This chain connects TRBV28 to TRBJ2-3; 7 bases fit TRBD2. Germline trimming cut 5 bases from V and 2 bases from J; bases unmatched to any gene: 7. The CDR3 runs to 15 residues. The germline CDR1 and CDR2 sequences are MDHEN and SYDVKM. The DNA of the CDR3 is TGTGCCAGCAGTCCTCCTAGCGGACTCACAGATACGCAGTATTTT. It yields the protein CASSPPSGLTDTQYF.

This clonotype was recorded a few times. Sequence at one end of the junction differs from germline and may be a read error. The chain couples TRBV4-1 to TRBJ2-3; 9 bases map to TRBD2. This CDR3 is 16 amino acids long. Germline V gene data show CDR1 as MGHRA and CDR2 as YSYEKL. CDR3 nucleotide sequence: TGCGCCAGCAGCCAAGATTTAGGGACTAGCAGAGATACGCAGTATTTT. Protein: CASSQDLGTSRDTQYF.